The 17 T cell receptor beta chains presented below share a single source sample, sequenced in a study of CD8+CD57+ T cells in acquired aplastic anemia. CDR3 and TCR beta VDJ profiling relied on genomic DNA as the template. One entry per CDR3 protein, called by TCRdb with MiXCR from the reads. The profile shows 250,000 to 350,000 distinct CDR3 sequences, 45% to 65% of them singletons. Individuals selected for sequencing had exhibited CD8+CD57+ cell expansion on flow cytometry. Input material: sorted CD4+, CD8+, or CD8+CD57+ T cells (not recorded which) from PBMCs. The receptors were gathered from a human donor with aplastic anemia.

This clonotype was counted a single time. For the CDR3, the DNA is TGTGCCAGCAAGCGGGACAGGGCCGTACGTGGCTACACCTTC. Protein: CASKRDRAVRGYTF. The chain employs TRBV2 and TRBJ1-2; 9 bases fit TRBD1. Germline V lookup: CDR1 SNHLY, CDR2 FYNNEI. This CDR3 has 14 residues. V was pared by 7 bases and J by 7 bases, with 10 bases of the junction left unmatched.

V is TRBV5-1 and J is TRBJ1-2; D remains ambiguous. The germline CDR1 and CDR2 sequences are SGHRS and YFSETQ. The CDR3 length is 15 residues. V lost 4 bases to trimming and J lost 2 bases, with 15 bases between them. The CDR3 is CASSLTPGRNYGYTF. CDR3 bases: TGCGCCAGCAGCCTCACGCCGGGCAGGAACTATGGCTACACCTTC.

This rearrangement joins TRBV9 to TRBJ2-2; D is possibly TRBD2 (5 bases). This CDR3 is built from 13 residues. Looked up from germline, CDR1 is SGDLS and CDR2 is YYNGEE. The CDR3 DNA sequence: TGTGCGTCGGAGGAGGCGAACACCGGGGAGCTGTTTTTT. It translates to CASEEANTGELFF.

This clonotype has at least ten counts. The V and J genes are TRBV11-3 and TRBJ1-1; possible D gene TRBD1, 6 bases. The CDR3 sequence is 15 residues long. The ends were cut back, 3 bases at V and 1 base at J, with 12 bases in the middle. Germline V gives CDR1 SGHNT, CDR2 YENEEA. The CDR3 spells CASSFGDTSNTEAFF. In DNA form, the CDR3 reads TGTGCCAGCAGCTTCGGGGACACATCGAACACTGAAGCTTTCTTT. Complete variable domain (other parts from reference TRBV11-3 and TRBJ1-1): EAGVVQSPRYKIIEKKQPVAFWCNPISGHNTLYWYLQNLGQGPELLIRYENEEAVDDSQLPKDRFSAERLKGVDSTLKIQPAELGDSAVYLCASSFGDTSNTEAFFGQGTRLTVV.

This chain links TRBV7-9 with TRBJ2-5; 8 nucleotides line up with TRBD1. CDR1 and CDR2 (germline): SEHNR, FQNEAQ (reference sequence). CDR3 length equals 14 residues. V shed 5 bases and J 5 bases; nucleotides not matched to a gene: 7. Written as DNA, the CDR3 is TGTGCCAGCAGCAGAGACAGGGGAGGTGAGACCCAGTACTTC. Protein product: CASSRDRGGETQYF.

J is TRBJ1-1 and V is TRBV7-2; D is unclear. The germline V and J ends were trimmed by 2 bases and 6 bases, with 7 bases remaining between them. This CDR3 comprises 12 residues. CDR1 and CDR2 (germline): SGHTA, FQGNSA. The CDR3 region is CASSLRGPEAFF. In DNA, the CDR3 is TGTGCCAGCAGCTTACGCGGACCTGAAGCTTTCTTT.

This clonotype was counted many times. The rearrangement links TRBV5-8 to TRBJ1-2, with 9 bases identical to TRBD1. With 3 bases clipped from V and 8 bases from J, the junction kept 11 bases outside the gene matches. This CDR3 is built from 15 residues. In germline, CDR1 is SGHTS, CDR2 YDEGEE. This chain's CDR3 is CASSYGEGTGHGYTF. The CDR3 DNA follows: TGTGCCAGCAGCTACGGAGAAGGGACAGGGCACGGCTACACCTTC. Based on the CDR3 plus reference TRBV5-8 and TRBJ1-2, the full variable domain is EAGVTQSPTHLIKTRGQQATLRCSPISGHTSVYWYQQALGLGLQFLLWYDEGEERNRGNFPPRFSGRQFPNYSSELNVNALELEDSALYLCASSYGEGTGHGYTFGSGTRLTVV.

This clonotype was seen only a few times. The chain carries TRBV24-1 and TRBJ1-5; no definite D call. This CDR3 spans 14 amino acids. V was shortened by 2 bases and J by 3 bases, with 7 bases between the two germline ends. The germline V gene encodes CDR1 KGHDR and CDR2 SFDVKD. The chain's CDR3 is CATSDSGANQPQHF. In DNA form, the CDR3 reads TGTGCCACCAGTGATTCCGGAGCCAATCAGCCCCAGCATTTT.

This clonotype was seen ten or more times. The genes are TRBV24-1 and TRBJ2-1; 10 bases line up with TRBD2. CDR1 and CDR2 from the germline V gene are KGHDR and SFDVKD. After removal of 0 bases from V and 7 bases from J, the junction contained 5 bases not matched to a gene. There are 16 residues in the CDR3. The CDR3: CATSDLSSGGLNEQFF. For the CDR3, the DNA is TGTGCCACCAGTGATTTGAGTAGCGGGGGGTTGAATGAGCAGTTCTTC.

The rearrangement uses TRBV25-1 and TRBJ2-7; D remains ambiguous. Germline V gene sequence: CDR1 MGHDK, CDR2 SYGVNS. The CDR3 contains 11 residues. The V end was cut by 7 bases, the J end by 9 bases, with 13 bases between. CDR3 nucleotide sequence: TGTGCCAGCAAGGAACTCACGCGGCAGTACTTC. Protein product: CASKELTRQYF.

CDR3 DNA sequence: TGTGCCACCGAAGGGACTGGCAAGAGTGGTGGCTACACCTTC. Its protein product is CATEGTGKSGGYTF. This chain connects TRBV10-3 to TRBJ1-2, with D possibly being TRBD1 (5 bases). From germline, CDR1 is ENHRY and CDR2 SYGVKD. The CDR3 has 14 residues. V shed 10 bases and J shed 7 bases, with 22 bases lying between them.

The chain joins TRBV5-4 to TRBJ2-7; a possible D gene is TRBD1 (5 bases). Per germline, CDR1 SGHNT and CDR2 YYREEE (reference sequence). The CDR3 consists of 14 residues. V was clipped by 4 bases and J by 5 bases, with 16 bases between them. The CDR3 spells CASSGGHSPHEQYF. The CDR3 DNA reads as TGTGCCAGCAGCGGCGGACATTCCCCCCACGAGCAGTACTTC.

This clonotype was recorded at least ten times. The chain couples TRBV2 to TRBJ1-2, with unresolved D. V was shortened by 2 bases and J by 2 bases, with 9 bases between the two germline ends. CDR1 and CDR2 from the germline V gene are SNHLY and FYNNEI. This CDR3 spans 14 amino acids. CDR3 nucleotide sequence: TGTGCCAGCAGTGAAATCGACGGGAACTATGGCTACACCTTC. It codes for CASSEIDGNYGYTF.

Ten or more counts support this clonotype. The chain uses TRBV5-1 and TRBJ2-1; D perhaps matches TRBD2 (5 bases). Germline V gene sequence: CDR1 SGHRS, CDR2 YFSETQ. This CDR3 contains 15 residues. Trimming shortened V by 4 bases and J by 1 base, and 12 bases separated the two germline ends. The CDR3, as DNA: TGCGCCAGCAGCCCCCCCCTAGCATCCTACAATGAGCAGTTCTTC. Translated, it gives CASSPPLASYNEQFF.

This clonotype was found many times. V and J are TRBV12-3 or TRBV12-4 and TRBJ2-5, with TRBD2 matching 9 bases. With V trimmed by 2 bases and J by 2 bases, 3 bases remained unmatched. CDR3 length: 15 amino acids. The CDR3 nucleotides read TGTGCCAGCAGTTTACTAGCGGGAAAACAAGAGACCCAGTACTTC. Translation gives CASSLLAGKQETQYF.

The J gene is TRBJ2-3, the V gene TRBV24-1; 10 bases line up with TRBD2. Per germline, CDR1 KGHDR and CDR2 SFDVKD. The CDR3 consists of 17 residues. With V trimmed by 5 bases and J by 6 bases, 13 bases remained unmatched. Here the CDR3 reads CATSASVTSGSLDTQYF. Here the CDR3 DNA reads TGTGCCACCAGTGCCTCCGTGACTAGCGGGTCGCTGGATACGCAGTATTTT.

The genes are TRBV19 and TRBJ1-1; D not resolved. Trimming cost V 2 bases and J 4 bases, with 11 bases left between them. Germline lookup yields CDR1 LNHDA and CDR2 SQIVND (reference sequence). This CDR3 has 14 residues. The CDR3 DNA reads as TGTGCCAGTAGTATATGGGGAGGGTTCACTGAAGCTTTCTTT. It codes for CASSIWGGFTEAFF.